Following are 19 T cell receptor beta chains from one sample sequenced in a study of T cells after yellow fever vaccination. TCRdb used MiXCR to reprocess the 5' RACE reads, holding one entry per CDR3 protein. The profile shows about 350,000 distinct CDR3 sequences, 4.1% of them singletons. The source material was PBMCs, sampled 5 days after the yellow fever booster vaccination. Every receptor here comes from a man aged 18 to 35 who received the YFV17D yellow fever vaccine.

This clonotype occurred a few times. The chain combines TRBV7-9 with TRBJ2-3; no clear D. The CDR3 is 14 residues long. CDR1 is SEHNR, CDR2 FQNEAQ, per germline (reference sequence). Trimming left V 6 bases short and J 4 bases short, with 14 bases between. CDR3 in DNA: TGTGCCAGCAGTTTCGGACGGGCGGCAGATACGCAGTATTTT. Amino acid sequence: CASSFGRAADTQYF.

This clonotype showed up many times. V and J are TRBV29-1 and TRBJ2-1; TRBD2 is a possible D gene (6 bases). Germline V gene lookup returns CDR1 SQVTM and CDR2 ANQGSEA. The CDR3 loop spans 11 amino acids. V lost 6 bases and J 10 bases, leaving 13 bases between the germline ends. The CDR3 DNA reads TGCAGCGTCCCGGAGGGGAAGGAGCAGTTCTTC. Protein product: CSVPEGKEQFF.

The sample holds a few counts of this clonotype. In DNA, the CDR3 is TGTGCCAGCAGTTACGGGGGACTAGACCGGGAAAAGTATTTT. This sequence encodes CASSYGGLDREKYF. This chain uses TRBV6-5 with TRBJ2-3; 8 nucleotides align to TRBD2. Germline V gives CDR1 MNHEY, CDR2 SVGAGI. After removal of 2 bases from V and 13 bases from J, the junction contained 11 bases not matched to a gene. This CDR3 comprises 14 residues.

This chain connects TRBV2 to TRBJ2-1, with 9 nucleotides matching TRBD2. This CDR3 has 16 amino acids. Trimming removed 0 bases from V and 9 bases from J; junction bases left unmatched: 9. Germline-derived CDR1 and CDR2 are SNHLY and FYNNEI. As DNA, the CDR3 is TGTGCCAGCAGTGAAGCGCGGGCGGGGGGGGTCTCTGAGCAGTTCTTC. Its protein is CASSEARAGGVSEQFF.

This clonotype came up many times. The rearrangement joins TRBV7-9 to TRBJ2-2; D may be TRBD1 (6 bases). This CDR3 region has 15 residues. CDR1 and CDR2 (germline): SEHNR, FQNEAQ (reference sequence). The V and J ends lost 6 bases and 0 bases respectively, with 11 bases between them. CDR3 nucleotide sequence: TGTGCCAGCAGTCCCGGGACAACGAACACCGGGGAGCTGTTTTTT. Translation gives CASSPGTTNTGELFF.

At least ten counts were recorded for this clonotype. The rearrangement links TRBV5-6 to TRBJ1-5; D is unclear. V lost 0 bases to trimming and J lost 6 bases, with 4 bases between them. CDR3 length: 12 residues. Germline assignment: CDR1 SGHDT and CDR2 YYEEEE. For the CDR3, the DNA is TGTGCCAGCAGCTTGGGGGCTCAGCCCCAGCATTTT. Its translation: CASSLGAQPQHF.

The chain recombines TRBV7-2 with TRBJ2-6, with D uncertain. Trimming took 5 bases from V and 0 from J, leaving 8 bases between them. Germline V gene lookup returns CDR1 SGHTA and CDR2 FQGNSA. This CDR3 is built from 15 residues. The CDR3 coding sequence is TGTGCCAGCAGCACAACAGCCTCTGGGGCCAACGTCCTGACTTTC. It yields the protein CASSTTASGANVLTF.

This clonotype was recorded many times. This sequence joins TRBV4-1 and TRBJ2-1, with 11 nucleotides matching TRBD2. Trimming at V came to 5 bases and at J to 9 bases, leaving 9 bases not matched to a gene. Germline values: CDR1 MGHRA, CDR2 YSYEKL. The CDR3 is 15 amino acids. CDR3 bases: TGCGCCAGCAGCTATAGCGGGGGGGCCCAGGGTGAGCAGTTCTTC. Protein: CASSYSGGAQGEQFF.

The table lists this clonotype with many counts. This chain links TRBV5-1 with TRBJ1-2; D not certain. The V end was cut by 0 bases, the J end by 0 bases, with 9 bases between. The V gene's germline CDR1 is SGHRS and CDR2 YFSETQ. This CDR3 is built from 15 residues. The CDR3 reads CASSLDGGANYGYTF. CDR3 sequence (DNA): TGCGCCAGCAGCTTGGATGGCGGAGCTAACTATGGCTACACCTTC.

The chain joins TRBV7-2 to TRBJ1-6; TRBD1 agrees at 11 bases. The trim removed 6 bases at V and 10 bases at J, leaving 2 bases unmatched. Germline V gene lookup returns CDR1 SGHTA and CDR2 FQGNSA. The CDR3 is 13 amino acids. CDR3 bases: TGTGCCAGCAGGAGGACAGGGGGCTCACCCCTCCACTTT. It is translated as CASRRTGGSPLHF.

This chain joins TRBV28 and TRBJ2-7; possibly TRBD1 for D (8 bases). The V gene's germline CDR1 is MDHEN and CDR2 SYDVKM. Deletions cut 5 bases from V and 2 bases from J, with 10 bases between. CDR3 length: 13 residues. The CDR3 sequence is CASSTGGAYEQYV. The CDR3 region has the DNA TGTGCCAGCAGTACAGGGGGGGCCTACGAGCAGTACGTC.

This clonotype was counted many times. The genes are TRBV4-3 and TRBJ2-1; TRBD2 might be the D (6 bases). The germline V and J ends were trimmed by 0 bases and 3 bases, with 12 bases remaining between them. The CDR3 consists of 16 residues. Germline CDR1 LGHNA, CDR2 YSLEER. The DNA of the CDR3 is TGCGCCAGCAGCCAAGATCCCGGGGGAATCTACAATGAGCAGTTCTTC. It is translated as CASSQDPGGIYNEQFF.

This clonotype was counted at least ten times. This chain uses TRBV18 with TRBJ2-3, with unresolved D. This CDR3 region has 13 residues. Per the germline V gene, CDR1 is KGHSH and CDR2 is LQKENI. V lost 3 bases, J lost 1 base, and 5 bases lay in between. CDR3 amino acids: CASSPDGTDTQYF. The CDR3 DNA follows: TGTGCCAGCTCACCTGATGGCACAGATACGCAGTATTTT.

This clonotype has only a few counts. The chain combines TRBV5-1 with TRBJ2-2, with 7 bases identical to TRBD1. CDR3 length equals 14 residues. V lost 6 bases to trimming and J lost 6 bases; unmatched junction nucleotides: 8. Germline V gene data show CDR1 as SGHRS and CDR2 as YFSETQ. The CDR3 here is CASTRQGVAGELFF. In DNA, the CDR3 is TGCGCCAGCACCAGACAGGGAGTGGCCGGGGAGCTGTTTTTT.

There are a few counts of this clonotype. The genes are TRBV20-1 and TRBJ2-2; no firm D call. V was trimmed by 5 bases and J by 3 bases, leaving 13 bases between them. Germline V gives CDR1 DFQATT, CDR2 SNEGSKA (reference sequence). There are 14 residues in the CDR3. In nucleotides, the CDR3 is TGCAGTGCTTCGCCCAACTTGGACACCGGGGAGCTGTTTTTT. It is translated as CSASPNLDTGELFF.

The V and J genes are TRBV6-1 and TRBJ1-3; no reliable D call. The V end was cut by 7 bases, the J end by 0 bases, with 10 bases between. This CDR3 is 14 amino acids long. Germline V gene data show CDR1 as MNHNS and CDR2 as SASEGT. The CDR3 spells CASTYSISGNTIYF. In DNA form, the CDR3 reads TGTGCCAGCACCTACAGCATCTCTGGAAACACCATATATTTT.

This clonotype was counted between two and nine times. The chain employs TRBV3-1 and TRBJ2-2, with D maybe TRBD1 (5 bases). Germline V gene lookup returns CDR1 LGHDT and CDR2 YNNKEL (reference sequence). CDR3 length: 16 residues. V was cut by 2 bases and J by 1 base, with 11 bases left in between. The CDR3 loop is CASSQTTVRNTGELFF. The CDR3 region has the DNA TGTGCCAGCAGCCAAACGACAGTGAGGAACACCGGGGAGCTGTTTTTT. The full variable domain, in which reference TRBV3-1 and TRBJ2-2 provide the parts outside the CDR3, is DTAVSQTPKYLVTQMGNDKSIKCEQNLGHDTMYWYKQDSKKFLKIMFSYNNKELIINETVPNRFSPKSPDKAHLNLHINSLELGDSAVYFCASSQTTVRNTGELFFGEGSRLTVL.

This clonotype was found a few times. The V gene is TRBV4-3, the J gene TRBJ2-3; 9 bases align to TRBD1. CDR1 and CDR2 from the germline V gene are LGHNA and YSLEER. V gave up 3 bases and J gave up 3 bases; unmatched junction bases: 1. The CDR3 runs 14 residues. CDR3 sequence reads: CASSQGTGTDTQYF. The CDR3 DNA sequence: TGCGCCAGCAGCCAGGGGACAGGGACAGATACGCAGTATTTT.

The chain uses TRBV11-2 and TRBJ2-7, with D perhaps TRBD1 (6 bases). Trimming stripped 5 bases from V and 2 bases from J, with 13 bases between. CDR1 is SGHAT, CDR2 FQNNGV, per germline. CDR3 size: 14 residues. CDR3 in DNA: TGTGCCAGCAGCCTCCGGGACACTCCCTACGAGCAGTACGTC. The encoded protein is CASSLRDTPYEQYV.